The 3 T cell receptor beta chains reported below all come from one sample, sequenced in a study of blood T cell repertoires in COVID-19. Repertoires were generated with immunoSEQ multiplex PCR, while TCRdb's copy carries only in-frame clones and drops some. This sample carries about 150,000 clones, 76% of them seen once, and the ten largest clones take more than 3.5%. The sample was peripheral blood. All receptors come from a woman older than 75 with acute or convalescent COVID-19.

The rearrangement uses TRBV20-1 and TRBJ2-1; weak D call: TRBD2 (5 bases). The CDR3 covers 10 residues. V lost 5 bases, J lost 6 bases, and 5 bases lay in between. The germline V gene has CDR1 DFQATT and CDR2 SNEGSKA (reference sequence). CDR3: CSAGSNEQFF. CDR3 nucleotide sequence: TGCAGTGCTGGGAGCAATGAGCAGTTCTTC.

The J gene is TRBJ1-1, the V gene TRBV2, with D tentatively TRBD1 (5 bases). Trimming stripped 6 bases from V and 4 bases from J, with 18 bases between. Germline-derived CDR1 and CDR2 are SNHLY and FYNNEI. The CDR3 consists of 15 residues. Here the CDR3 DNA reads TGTGCCAGCAGGGCCCCTGGGGGGAGGTCCACTGAAGCTTTCTTT. Translated, it gives CASRAPGGRSTEAFF. The full variable domain, with the rest looked up from reference TRBV2 and TRBJ1-1, is EPEVTQTPSHQVTQMGQEVILRCVPISNHLYFYWYRQILGQKVEFLVSFYNNEISEKSEIFDDQFSVERPDGSNFTLKIRSTKLEDSAMYFCASRAPGGRSTEAFFGQGTRLTVV.

This clone was recorded a few times. This chain joins TRBV5-8 and TRBJ1-4; the match to TRBD1 covers 9 bases. CDR3 size: 15 residues. Unmatched junction bases numbered 8, after V lost 4 bases and J lost 7 bases. Germline loops: CDR1 SGHTS, CDR2 YDEGEE. The CDR3 sequence: CASSPRTGDGEKLFF. DNA of the CDR3: TGTGCCAGCAGCCCACGGACAGGGGACGGTGAAAAACTGTTTTTT.